This T cell receptor beta chain was sequenced during a study of glioma-infiltrating T cells. The iRepertoire nested amplicon-rescue multiplex PCR amplified TCR alpha and beta CDR3s from RNA. TCRdb re-called the multiplex PCR reads through MiXCR, storing one row per CDR3 protein. This table has over 90,000 distinct CDR3 sequences, around 31% appearing once. The germline V gene encodes CDR1 MNHEY and CDR2 SVGEGT. The CDR3 contains 17 residues. Trimming took 2 bases from V and 1 from J; bases not matched to a gene: 5. The source is a human donor with low-grade glioma or glioblastoma, undergoing nonglioma brain surgery, or in good health (not recorded which). This chain links TRBV6-2 or TRBV6-3 with TRBJ2-5, with 12 bases that match TRBD2. Sequencing was performed on glioma tissue, nonneoplastic brain tissue, or PBMCs (not recorded which). The DNA for the CDR3 is TGTGCCAGCAGTTACGGCCTACTAGCGGGGGGCCAAGAGACCCAGTACTTC. This translates into CASSYGLLAGGQETQYF.